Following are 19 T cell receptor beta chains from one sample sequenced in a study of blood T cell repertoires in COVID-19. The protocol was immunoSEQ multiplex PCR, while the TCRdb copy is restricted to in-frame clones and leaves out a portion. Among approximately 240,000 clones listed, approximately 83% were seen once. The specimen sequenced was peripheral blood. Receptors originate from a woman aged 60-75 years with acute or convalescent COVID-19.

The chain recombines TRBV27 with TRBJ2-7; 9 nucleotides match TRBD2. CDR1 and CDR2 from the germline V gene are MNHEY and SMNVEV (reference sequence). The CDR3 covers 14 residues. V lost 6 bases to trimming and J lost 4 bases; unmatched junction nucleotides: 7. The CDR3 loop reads CASSLRGGEYEQYF. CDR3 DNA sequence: TGTGCCAGCAGCTTGCGGGGGGGTGAATACGAGCAGTACTTC.

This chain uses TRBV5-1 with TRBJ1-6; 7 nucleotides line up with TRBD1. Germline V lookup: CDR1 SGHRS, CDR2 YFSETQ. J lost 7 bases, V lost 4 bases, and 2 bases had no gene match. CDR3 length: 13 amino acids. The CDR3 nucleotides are TGCGCCAGCAGCCCGACAGGGAATTCACCCCTCCACTTT. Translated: CASSPTGNSPLHF.

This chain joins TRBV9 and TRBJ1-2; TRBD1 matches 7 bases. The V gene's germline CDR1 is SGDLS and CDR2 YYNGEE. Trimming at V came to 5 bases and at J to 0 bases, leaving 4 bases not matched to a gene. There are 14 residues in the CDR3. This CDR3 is CASSAGQPNYGYTF. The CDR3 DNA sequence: TGTGCCAGCAGTGCGGGACAGCCTAACTATGGCTACACCTTC.

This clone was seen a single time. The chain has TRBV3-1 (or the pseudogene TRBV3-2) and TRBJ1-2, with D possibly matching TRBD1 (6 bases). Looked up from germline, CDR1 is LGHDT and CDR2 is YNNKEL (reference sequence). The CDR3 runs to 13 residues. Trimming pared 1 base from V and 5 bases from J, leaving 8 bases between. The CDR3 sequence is CASSQGQDYGYTF. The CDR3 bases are TGTGCCAGCAGCCAAGGACAGGATTATGGCTACACCTTC.

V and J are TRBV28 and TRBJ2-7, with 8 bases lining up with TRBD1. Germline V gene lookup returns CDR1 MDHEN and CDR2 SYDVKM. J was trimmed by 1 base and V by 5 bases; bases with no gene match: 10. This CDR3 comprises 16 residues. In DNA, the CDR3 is TGTGCCAGCAGTCCCGGAGGTTGGGACAGGTCCTACGAGCAGTACTTC. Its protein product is CASSPGGWDRSYEQYF.

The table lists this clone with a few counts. CDR3 sequence reads: CASSLGPDSNQPQHF. CDR3 DNA: TGCGCCAGCAGCTTGGGGCCAGATAGCAATCAGCCCCAGCATTTT. The chain links TRBV5-1 to TRBJ1-5; D gene ambiguous. The CDR3 spans 15 residues. CDR1 and CDR2 from the germline V gene are SGHRS and YFSETQ. Trimming removed 0 bases at V and 0 bases at J, with 7 bases between. The complete variable domain, with remaining parts taken from reference TRBV5-1 and TRBJ1-5, reads KAGVTQTPRYLIKTRGQQVTLSCSPISGHRSVSWYQQTPGQGLQFLFEYFSETQRNKGNFPGRFSGRQFSNSRSEMNVSTLELGDSALYLCASSLGPDSNQPQHFGDGTRLSIL.

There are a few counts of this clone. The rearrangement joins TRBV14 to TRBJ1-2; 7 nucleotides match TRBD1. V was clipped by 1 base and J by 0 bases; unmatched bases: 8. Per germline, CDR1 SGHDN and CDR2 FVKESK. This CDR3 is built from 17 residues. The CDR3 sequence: CASSQARGRSSNYGYTF. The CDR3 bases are TGTGCCAGCAGCCAAGCGAGGGGGCGCAGTTCTAACTATGGCTACACCTTC.

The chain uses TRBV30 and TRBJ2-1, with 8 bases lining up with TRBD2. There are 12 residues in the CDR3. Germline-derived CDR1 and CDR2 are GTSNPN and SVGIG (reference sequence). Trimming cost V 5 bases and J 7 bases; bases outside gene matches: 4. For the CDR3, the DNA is TGTGCCTGGGGGACTAGAAGAAATGAGCAGTTCTTC. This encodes CAWGTRRNEQFF.

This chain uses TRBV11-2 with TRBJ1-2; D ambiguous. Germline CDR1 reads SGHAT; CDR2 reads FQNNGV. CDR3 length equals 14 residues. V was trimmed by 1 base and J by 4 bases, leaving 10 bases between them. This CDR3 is CASSLVASPYGYTF. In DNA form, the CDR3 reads TGTGCCAGCAGCTTAGTAGCCAGCCCCTATGGCTACACCTTC.

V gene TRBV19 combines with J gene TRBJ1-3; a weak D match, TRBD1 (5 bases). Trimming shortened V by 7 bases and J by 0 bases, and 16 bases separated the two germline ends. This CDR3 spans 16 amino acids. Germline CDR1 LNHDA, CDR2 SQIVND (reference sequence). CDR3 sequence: CASNSNRRGSGNTIYF. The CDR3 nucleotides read TGTGCCAGTAATTCGAACCGAAGGGGCTCTGGAAACACCATATATTTT.

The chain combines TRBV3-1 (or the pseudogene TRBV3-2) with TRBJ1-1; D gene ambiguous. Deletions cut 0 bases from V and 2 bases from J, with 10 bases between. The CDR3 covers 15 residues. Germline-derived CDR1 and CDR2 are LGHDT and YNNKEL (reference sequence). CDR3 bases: TGTGCCAGCAGCCAAGAGGTCGGAGCCAACACTGAAGCTTTCTTT. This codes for CASSQEVGANTEAFF.

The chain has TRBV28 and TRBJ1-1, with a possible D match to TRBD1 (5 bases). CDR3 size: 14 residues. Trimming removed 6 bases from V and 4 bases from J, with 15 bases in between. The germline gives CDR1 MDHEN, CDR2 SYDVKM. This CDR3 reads CASRGGEVGTEAFF. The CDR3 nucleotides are TGTGCCAGCAGGGGGGGTGAGGTTGGCACTGAAGCTTTCTTT.

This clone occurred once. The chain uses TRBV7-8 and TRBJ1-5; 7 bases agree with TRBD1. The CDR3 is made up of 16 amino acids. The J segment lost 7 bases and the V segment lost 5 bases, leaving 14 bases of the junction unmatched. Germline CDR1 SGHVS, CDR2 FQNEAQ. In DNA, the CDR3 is TGTGCCAGCAGCACTGCGGGGGGGACAGTCTGGCAGCCCCAGCATTTT. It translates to CASSTAGGTVWQPQHF.

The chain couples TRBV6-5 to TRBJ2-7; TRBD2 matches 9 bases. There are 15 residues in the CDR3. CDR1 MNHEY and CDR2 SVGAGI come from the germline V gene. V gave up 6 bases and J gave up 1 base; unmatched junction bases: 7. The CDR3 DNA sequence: TGTGCCAGCAGCCGGGGAGCGGGGGGATCCTACGAGCAGTACTTC. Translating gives CASSRGAGGSYEQYF.

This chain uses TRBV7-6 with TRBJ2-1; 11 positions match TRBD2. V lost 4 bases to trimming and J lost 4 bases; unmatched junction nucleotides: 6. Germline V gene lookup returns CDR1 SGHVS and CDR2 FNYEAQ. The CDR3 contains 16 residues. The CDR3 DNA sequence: TGTGCCAGCAGCTCCCGCCTAGCGGGGGGTTACAATGAGCAGTTCTTC. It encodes CASSSRLAGGYNEQFF.

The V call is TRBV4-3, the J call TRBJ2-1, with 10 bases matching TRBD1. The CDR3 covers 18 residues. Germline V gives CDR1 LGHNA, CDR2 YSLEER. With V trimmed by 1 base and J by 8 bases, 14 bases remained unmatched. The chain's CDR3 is CASSQVVDGGTGVYEQFF. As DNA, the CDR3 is TGCGCCAGCAGCCAAGTTGTTGATGGCGGGACAGGGGTCTATGAGCAGTTCTTC.

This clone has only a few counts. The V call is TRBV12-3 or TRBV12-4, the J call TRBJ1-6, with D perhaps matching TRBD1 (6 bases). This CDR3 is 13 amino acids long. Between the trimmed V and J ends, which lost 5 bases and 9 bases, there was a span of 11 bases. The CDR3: CASSVTGFSPLHF. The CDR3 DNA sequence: TGTGCCAGCAGTGTGACAGGATTTTCACCCCTCCACTTT.

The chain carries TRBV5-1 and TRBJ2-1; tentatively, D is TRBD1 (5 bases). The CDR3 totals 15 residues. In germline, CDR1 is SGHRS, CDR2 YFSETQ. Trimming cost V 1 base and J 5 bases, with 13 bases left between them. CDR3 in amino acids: CASSLNAGWNNEQFF. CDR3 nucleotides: TGCGCCAGCAGCTTGAACGCAGGGTGGAACAATGAGCAGTTCTTC.

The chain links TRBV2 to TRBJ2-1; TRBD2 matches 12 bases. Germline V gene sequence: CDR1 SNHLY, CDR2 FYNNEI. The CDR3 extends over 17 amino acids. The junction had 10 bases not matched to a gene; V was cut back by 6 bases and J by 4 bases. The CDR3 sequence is CASRDGTSGGPYNEQFF. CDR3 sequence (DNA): TGTGCCAGCAGGGACGGAACTAGCGGGGGGCCGTACAATGAGCAGTTCTTC.